The clone carrying this T cell receptor (beta chain) has a handful of counts. Time point meaning: sample taken at primary tumor resection. V shed 2 bases and J shed 1 base, with 5 bases lying between them. This CDR3 comprises 13 residues. Looked up from germline, CDR1 is SGHRS and CDR2 is YFSETQ. This specimen comes from a study of spatial heterogeneity in lung cancer. The overall study: Each distinct TCR and UMI combination averaged more than ten appearances in raw reads.

Unique molecular identifiers, one per molecule, were present on every TCR cDNA molecule. TCRdb re-called the 5' RACE reads through MiXCR, storing one row per CDR3 protein. The table has 40,000 to 45,000 distinct CDR3 sequences, 6.8% seen once; the top ten hold roughly two fifths. The chain has TRBV5-1 and TRBJ2-3; tentatively, D is TRBD1 (5 bases). The input for sequencing was PBMCs, taken at surgery. This receptor was identified in a female donor with early-stage non-small cell lung cancer. CDR3 loop: CASSLQGTDTQYF. The CDR3 DNA sequence: TGCGCCAGCAGCTTACAGGGCACAGATACGCAGTATTTT.